The entry below gives a single TCR beta chain sequence along with its context. Clones were read by immunoSEQ multiplex PCR, and TCRdb kept only the in-frame ones, dropping some. The sample has under 110,000 clones, nearly 96% seen once. The record originates from a study of technical replicates of blood from several donors. V dropped 4 bases and J dropped 2 bases, with 19 bases sitting between them. This CDR3 is built from 16 residues. Per germline, CDR1 SGHRS and CDR2 YFSETQ. This clonotype originated in a human donor in good health. The rearrangement uses TRBV5-1 and TRBJ2-7, with TRBD1 as a possible D gene (6 bases). Sequencing was performed on T cells isolated from PBMCs. CDR3 DNA sequence: TGCGCCAGCAGCGTCGGTTTGGACAGTTACACCTACGAGCAGTACTTC. Translating gives CASSVGLDSYTYEQYF.